The rows below give T cell receptor beta chains drawn from one sample of a study of T cell responses to AZD1222 COVID-19 vaccine. Sequencing was performed with immunoSEQ multiplex PCR; in TCRdb, only in-frame clones are kept and a portion is missing. The table records 130,000 to 150,000 clones, about nine tenths of them present only once. Source: peripheral blood, taken 28 days after the second AZD1222 dose. The receptors originated from an adult who received the AZD1222 COVID-19 vaccine. The CDR3 runs from the conserved cysteine through the conserved F or W. A D gene is named only where the DNA matches it firmly. Size tells how often a clone was seen (once, few, many) or the class of an expanded clone, and some rows leave it out.

D gene	V gene	J gene	clone size	CDR3 DNA	CDR3 protein
.	TRBV9	TRBJ1-3	.	TGTGCCAGCAGTGATCTTCCTGACGGTACCTCTGGAAACACCATATATTTT	CASSDLPDGTSGNTIYF
TRBD1	TRBV19	TRBJ1-2	.	TGTGCCAGTAGTCTCCAGACAGGGAACTATGGCTACACCTTC	CASSLQTGNYGYTF
TRBD2	TRBV10-3	TRBJ2-1	.	TGTGCCATCAGTACTAGCGGTAGTGTCGATGAGCAGTTCTTC	CAISTSGSVDEQFF
.	TRBV7-9	TRBJ2-7	.	TGTGCCAGCAGCCCGACAGGACCCGGGATCGTCTTC	CASSPTGPGIVF
.	TRBV28	TRBJ2-1	.	TGTGCCAGCAGTTTAGGACCAGGTTCTAACTCCTACAATGAGCAGTTCTTC	CASSLGPGSNSYNEQFF
.	TRBV29-1	TRBJ1-2	.	TGCAGCGTTATTGAGGATTCCTATGGCTACACCTTC	CSVIEDSYGYTF
TRBD1	TRBV5-4	TRBJ2-2	few	TGTGCCAGCAGCTTGTCTAGTGGCAGGGGGCAATTGACAGGGGAGCTGTTTTTT	CASSLSSGRGQLTGELFF
.	TRBV7-8	TRBJ2-5	.	TGTGCCAGCAGCTCCCCCGGCACCTCCTTCCAAGAGACCCAGTACTTC	CASSSPGTSFQETQYF
TRBD1	TRBV19	TRBJ1-5	.	TGTGCCAGTAAATACAGGGGCGATAGCAATCAGCCCCAGCATTTT	CASKYRGDSNQPQHF
TRBD1	TRBV11-1	TRBJ2-5	.	TGTGCCAGCAGCCCAGTAGGGACAGGGCTGGAGACCCAGTACTTC	CASSPVGTGLETQYF